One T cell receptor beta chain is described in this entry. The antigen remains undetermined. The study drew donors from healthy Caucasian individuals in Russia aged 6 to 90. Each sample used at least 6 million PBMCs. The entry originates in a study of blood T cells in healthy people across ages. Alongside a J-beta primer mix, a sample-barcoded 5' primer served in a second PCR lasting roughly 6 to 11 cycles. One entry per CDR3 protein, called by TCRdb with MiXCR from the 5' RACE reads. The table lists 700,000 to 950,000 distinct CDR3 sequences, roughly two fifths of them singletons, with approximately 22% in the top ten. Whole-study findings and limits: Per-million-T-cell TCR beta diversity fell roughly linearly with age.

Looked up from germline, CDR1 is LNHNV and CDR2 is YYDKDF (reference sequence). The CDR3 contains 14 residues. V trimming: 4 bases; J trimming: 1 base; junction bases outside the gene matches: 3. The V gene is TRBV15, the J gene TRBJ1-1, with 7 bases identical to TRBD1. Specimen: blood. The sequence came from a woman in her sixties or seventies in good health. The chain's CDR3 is CATSKDRANTEAFF. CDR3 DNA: TGTGCCACCAGCAAAGACAGGGCGAACACTGAAGCTTTCTTT.